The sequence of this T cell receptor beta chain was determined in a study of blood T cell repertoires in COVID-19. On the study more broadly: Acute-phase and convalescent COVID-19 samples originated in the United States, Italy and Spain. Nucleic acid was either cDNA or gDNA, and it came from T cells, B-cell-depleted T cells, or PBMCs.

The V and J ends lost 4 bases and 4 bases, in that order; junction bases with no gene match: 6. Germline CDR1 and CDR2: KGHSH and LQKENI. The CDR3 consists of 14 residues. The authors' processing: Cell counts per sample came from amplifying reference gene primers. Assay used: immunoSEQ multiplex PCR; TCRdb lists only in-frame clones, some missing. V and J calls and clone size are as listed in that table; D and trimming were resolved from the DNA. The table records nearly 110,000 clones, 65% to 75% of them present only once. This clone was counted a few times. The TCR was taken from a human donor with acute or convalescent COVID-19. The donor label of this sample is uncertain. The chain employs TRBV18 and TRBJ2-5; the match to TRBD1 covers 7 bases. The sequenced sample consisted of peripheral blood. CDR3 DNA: TGTGCCAGCTCACGACAGGGATCCCCAGAGACCCAGTACTTC. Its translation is CASSRQGSPETQYF.